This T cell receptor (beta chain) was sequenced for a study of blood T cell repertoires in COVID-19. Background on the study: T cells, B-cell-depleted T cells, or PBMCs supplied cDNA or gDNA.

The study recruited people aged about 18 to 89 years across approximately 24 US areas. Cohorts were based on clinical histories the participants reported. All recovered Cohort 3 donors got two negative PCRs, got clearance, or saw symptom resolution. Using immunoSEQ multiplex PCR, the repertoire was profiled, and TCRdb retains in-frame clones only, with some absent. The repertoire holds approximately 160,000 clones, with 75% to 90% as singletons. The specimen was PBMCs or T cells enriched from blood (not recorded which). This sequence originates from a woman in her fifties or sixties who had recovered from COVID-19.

CDR3 region: CASSLGQGKGYTF. The CDR3 coding sequence is TGTGCCAGCAGCCTTGGACAGGGTAAAGGCTACACCTTC. The chain recombines TRBV5-6 with TRBJ1-2, with 8 bases lining up with TRBD1. CDR1 and CDR2 (germline): SGHDT, YYEEEE. The CDR3 covers 13 residues. V dropped 4 bases and J dropped 8; count of bases not matched to a gene: 7.